What follows are 6 T cell receptor beta chains derived from one specimen sequenced in a study of cytomegalovirus exposure and HLA in healthy donors (dated 2017 in TCRdb). Libraries were built with the immunoSEQ multiplex PCR assay. What TCRdb holds here is the immuneACCESS table cut down to in-frame rearrangements. Part of the clones is not present; checked against another copy, under half of the missing clones reflect an unresolved V gene, and the others are unexplained. This sample gives 170,000 or so clones in total; 65% to 85% of them show up just once. The ten largest clonotypes hold 2.5% to 3% of the sample. Sequencing input: PBMCs. These receptors were collected from a woman between 18 and 29 years old in good health and CMV-seropositive.

This clone was observed a single time. J is TRBJ2-5 and V is TRBV4-1; no clear D. The CDR3 spans 15 residues. Trimming took off 0 bases at V and 5 bases at J, with 13 bases between the two ends. CDR1 is MGHRA and CDR2 is YSYEKL in the germline V gene. The CDR3 reads CASSQDSSEGETQYF. The CDR3 nucleotides are TGCGCCAGCAGCCAAGATTCCAGCGAAGGCGAGACCCAGTACTTC.

The V call is TRBV7-9, the J call TRBJ2-2; D is perhaps TRBD1 (5 bases). The CDR3 loop spans 17 amino acids. Germline V CDR1 and CDR2: SEHNR, FQNEAQ (reference sequence). V lost 4 bases and J 2 bases, leaving 17 bases between the germline ends. The CDR3 here is CASSSTEEPTNTGELFF. The CDR3 DNA reads as TGTGCCAGCAGCTCGACAGAAGAGCCCACTAACACCGGGGAGCTGTTTTTT.

The chain is built from TRBV28 and TRBJ1-5, with 10 bases fitting TRBD1. The CDR3 sequence is 16 residues long. V was clipped by 3 bases and J by 4 bases; unmatched bases: 6. Germline CDR1 is MDHEN and CDR2 is SYDVKM. CDR3 coding DNA: TGTGCCAGCAGTTTGGGAAGGACAGGGGGTAATCAGCCCCAGCATTTT. The encoded protein is CASSLGRTGGNQPQHF.

The V and J genes are TRBV5-6 and TRBJ1-1; 9 bases map to TRBD1. With V trimmed by 1 base and J by 6 bases, 4 bases remained unmatched. The CDR3 is made up of 14 amino acids. Germline CDR1 SGHDT, CDR2 YYEEEE. The CDR3 sequence: CASSLTGQGAEAFF. In nucleotides, the CDR3 is TGTGCCAGCAGCTTGACGGGACAGGGCGCTGAAGCTTTCTTT.

The chain recombines TRBV19 with TRBJ2-3, with a possible D match to TRBD2 (6 bases). V was trimmed by 5 bases and J by 2 bases, leaving 8 bases between them. In germline, CDR1 is LNHDA, CDR2 SQIVND (reference sequence). CDR3 length: 13 residues. CDR3 sequence (DNA): TGTGCCAGTAGTTGGGACTTCACAGATACGCAGTATTTT. This encodes CASSWDFTDTQYF.

Notes on this clone: At one of its ends the junction is not consistent with the germline gene, which may arise from a read error. This chain uses TRBV10-3 with TRBJ1-3; 10 bases are a match to TRBD1. The CDR3 length is 16 residues. CDR1 and CDR2 from the germline V gene are ENHRY and SYGVKD. DNA for the CDR3: TGTGCCAGCAGTCCGGGACAGGGGATTATAGGAAACACCATATATTTT. Protein: CASSPGQGIIGNTIYF.